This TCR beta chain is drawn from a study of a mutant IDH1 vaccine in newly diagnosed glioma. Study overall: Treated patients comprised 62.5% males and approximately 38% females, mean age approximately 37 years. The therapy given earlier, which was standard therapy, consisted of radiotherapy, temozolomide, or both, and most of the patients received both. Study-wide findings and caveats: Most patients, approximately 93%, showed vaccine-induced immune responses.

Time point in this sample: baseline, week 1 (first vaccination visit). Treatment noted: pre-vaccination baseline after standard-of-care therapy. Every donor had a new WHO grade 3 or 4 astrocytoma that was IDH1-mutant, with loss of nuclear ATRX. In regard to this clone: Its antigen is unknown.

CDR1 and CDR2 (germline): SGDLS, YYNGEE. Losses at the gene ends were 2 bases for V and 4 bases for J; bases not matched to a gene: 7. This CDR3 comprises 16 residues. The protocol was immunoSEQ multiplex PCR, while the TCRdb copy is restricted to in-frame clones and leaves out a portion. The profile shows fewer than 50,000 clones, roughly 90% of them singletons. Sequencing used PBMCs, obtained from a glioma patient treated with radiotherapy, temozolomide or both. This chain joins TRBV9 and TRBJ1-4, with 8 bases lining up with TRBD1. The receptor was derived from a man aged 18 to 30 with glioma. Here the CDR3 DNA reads TGTGCCAGCAGCGTCACAGCAGGGGGCAATAATGAAAAACTGTTTTTT. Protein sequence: CASSVTAGGNNEKLFF.